These 23 T cell receptor beta chains share one sample of origin, sequenced in a study of STAT5B mutations in CD4+ large granular lymphocyte leukemia. TCRdb's table, derived via immunoSEQ multiplex PCR, lists solely in-frame clones and lacks some. Among about 9,500 clones listed, 70% to 85% were seen once. The specimen was PBMCs. The receptors stem from a man between 60 and 70 years old with CD4+ T-cell large granular lymphocyte leukemia.

J is TRBJ2-3 and V is TRBV19, with D unresolved. Trimming took 6 bases from V and 9 from J, leaving 13 bases between them. Germline CDR1 is LNHDA and CDR2 is SQIVND (reference sequence). CDR3 length equals 12 residues. CDR3 region: CASSRDRRTQYF. The CDR3 bases are TGTGCCAGTAGCCGAGACCGTAGGACGCAGTATTTT.

The chain uses TRBV30 and TRBJ2-1; the D gene could be TRBD1 or TRBD2 (5 bases each). The CDR3 is 13 amino acids. The germline CDR1 and CDR2 sequences are GTSNPN and SVGIG (reference sequence). V lost 2 bases and J 3 bases, leaving 8 bases between the germline ends. CDR3 sequence (DNA): TGTGCCTGGAGTCGGGGCGGCTACAATGAGCAGTTCTTC. Translation gives CAWSRGGYNEQFF.

This rearrangement joins TRBV28 to TRBJ2-1; TRBD2 agrees at 9 bases. CDR1 is MDHEN and CDR2 is SYDVKM in the germline V gene. The J segment lost 7 bases and the V segment lost 3 bases, leaving 4 bases of the junction unmatched. This CDR3 has 14 residues. This chain's CDR3 is CASSLGREGNEQFF. The DNA for the CDR3 is TGTGCCAGCAGTTTGGGGCGGGAGGGGAATGAGCAGTTCTTC.

The chain recombines TRBV29-1 with TRBJ2-5; D is unresolved. The CDR3 has 11 residues. Trimming left V 8 bases short and J 0 bases short, with 7 bases between. The germline V gene has CDR1 SQVTM and CDR2 ANQGSEA. The CDR3 bases are TGCAGCCTAAAATACCAAGAGACCCAGTACTTC. Protein product: CSLKYQETQYF.

This rearrangement joins TRBV10-3 to TRBJ1-3; TRBD1 agrees at 7 bases. The germline CDR1 and CDR2 sequences are ENHRY and SYGVKD. V lost 4 bases, J lost 7 bases, and 7 bases stayed unmatched. The CDR3 has 14 residues. Here the CDR3 DNA reads TGTGCCATCAGTGTACAGGGGACCAAGAACACCATATATTTT. Translation gives CAISVQGTKNTIYF.

V usage is TRBV11-2 and J usage is TRBJ1-2, with 7 bases aligning to TRBD1. CDR1 is SGHAT and CDR2 is FQNNGV in the germline V gene. This CDR3 is built from 16 residues. After removal of 5 bases from V and 3 bases from J, the junction contained 12 bases not matched to a gene. The CDR3: CASSPLTGKGDYGYTF. The CDR3 DNA reads TGTGCCAGCAGCCCCTTGACAGGGAAGGGTGACTATGGCTACACCTTC.

The chain recombines TRBV5-1 with TRBJ2-7, with TRBD2 matching over 11 bases. After removal of 0 bases from V and 3 bases from J, the junction contained 11 bases not matched to a gene. The CDR3 loop spans 18 amino acids. From germline, CDR1 is SGHRS and CDR2 YFSETQ. CDR3 DNA: TGCGCCAGCAGCTTGGAGGAGGTTACTAGCGGGGGTTACTACGAGCAGTACTTC. It translates to CASSLEEVTSGGYYEQYF.

The CDR3 region is CASSSDSLAKNIQYF. The CDR3 coding sequence is TGTGCCAGCAGTTCCGACAGCCTAGCCAAAAACATTCAGTACTTC. This rearrangement joins TRBV28 to TRBJ2-4; a weak D match, TRBD1 (5 bases). The CDR3 is made up of 15 amino acids. V shed 4 bases and J shed 0 bases, with 10 bases lying between them. Germline values: CDR1 MDHEN, CDR2 SYDVKM.

The rearrangement joins TRBV4-1 to TRBJ2-5; TRBD2 matches at 9 bases. With V trimmed by 0 bases and J by 5 bases, 10 bases remained unmatched. This CDR3 is 17 amino acids long. Looked up from germline, CDR1 is MGHRA and CDR2 is YSYEKL. This CDR3 reads CASSQDRLAGARETQYF. CDR3 nucleotide sequence: TGCGCCAGCAGCCAAGACCGGTTAGCGGGAGCCCGTGAGACCCAGTACTTC.

The chain couples TRBV23-1 to TRBJ2-7; D is possibly TRBD1 or TRBD2 (5 bases each). TRBV23-1 is an ORF; its function is uncertain. There are 17 residues in the CDR3. Trimming removed 5 bases at V and 3 bases at J, with 23 bases between. The DNA for the CDR3 is TGCGCCAGCAGTTCACCGCGGTTGTGGGGCCGGGACTACGAGCAGTACTTC. Translation gives CASSSPRLWGRDYEQYF.

The chain employs TRBV27 and TRBJ1-4; 7 nucleotides align to TRBD1. With 6 bases clipped from V and 10 bases from J, the junction kept 11 bases outside the gene matches. Germline V gene data show CDR1 as MNHEY and CDR2 as SMNVEV (reference sequence). This CDR3 has 14 residues. The CDR3 sequence is CASRTPGGPGKLFF. The CDR3, as DNA: TGTGCCAGCAGGACTCCAGGGGGACCTGGAAAACTGTTTTTT.

The chain links TRBV27 to TRBJ1-1; D is possibly TRBD1 (6 bases). The V gene lost 5 bases and the J gene lost 3 bases, with 10 bases spanning the gap. CDR1 MNHEY and CDR2 SMNVEV come from the germline V gene (reference sequence). This CDR3 is 13 amino acids long. The CDR3 spells CASSPQGYTEAFF. The CDR3 DNA reads TGTGCCAGCAGTCCACAGGGTTACACTGAAGCTTTCTTT.

The V gene is TRBV28, the J gene TRBJ2-2, with 11 nucleotides matching TRBD2. Looked up from germline, CDR1 is MDHEN and CDR2 is SYDVKM. With 0 bases clipped from V and 6 bases from J, the junction kept 6 bases outside the gene matches. The CDR3 has 17 residues. DNA of the CDR3: TGTGCCAGCAGTTTATGGCGTCTAGCGGGAGGACCCGGGGAGCTGTTTTTT. Its translation: CASSLWRLAGGPGELFF. Filled out from reference TRBV28 and TRBJ2-2, the complete variable domain reads DVKVTQSSRYLVKRTGEKVFLECVQDMDHENMFWYRQDPGLGLRLIYFSYDVKMKEKGDIPEGYSVSREKKERFSLILESASTNQTSMYLCASSLWRLAGGPGELFFGEGSRLTVL.

The chain joins TRBV18 to TRBJ1-4; TRBD1 agrees at 10 bases. Germline assignment: CDR1 KGHSH and CDR2 LQKENI. This CDR3 region has 15 residues. The J segment lost 7 bases and the V segment lost 7 bases, leaving 9 bases of the junction unmatched. The CDR3 bases are TGTGCCAGCTGGACCGACAGGGGGCATCGTGAAAAACTGTTTTTT. It codes for CASWTDRGHREKLFF.

This sequence joins TRBV27 and TRBJ1-1; tentatively, D is TRBD1 (6 bases). Trimming shortened V by 4 bases and J by 6 bases, and 15 bases separated the two germline ends. The CDR3 totals 14 residues. Germline V CDR1 and CDR2: MNHEY, SMNVEV (reference sequence). CDR3 sequence reads: CASSSLTGVPEAFF. The DNA for the CDR3 is TGTGCCAGCAGTTCCCTGACAGGAGTCCCTGAAGCTTTCTTT.

This chain uses TRBV29-1 with TRBJ2-1; TRBD2 matches at 9 bases. V gave up 4 bases and J gave up 0 bases; unmatched junction bases: 25. The CDR3 covers 22 residues. CDR1 and CDR2 from the germline V gene are SQVTM and ANQGSEA. The CDR3 protein is CSVALKIERLAADFSSYNEQFF. The CDR3 DNA sequence: TGCAGCGTTGCCTTAAAGATTGAGAGACTAGCGGCAGACTTTAGCTCCTACAATGAGCAGTTCTTC.

CDR3: CASSAAWSGGKETQYF. Written as DNA, the CDR3 is TGTGCCAGCAGCGCCGCGTGGAGCGGAGGGAAAGAGACCCAGTACTTC. The chain uses TRBV7-2 and TRBJ2-5; a possible D gene is TRBD2 (6 bases). Germline V gene sequence: CDR1 SGHTA, CDR2 FQGNSA. Trimming stripped 5 bases from V and 3 bases from J, with 19 bases between. This CDR3 contains 16 residues.

V is TRBV25-1 and J is TRBJ2-1; TRBD1 matches 10 bases. The germline gives CDR1 MGHDK, CDR2 SYGVNS. V lost 4 bases and J lost 10; bases outside the gene matches: 4. This CDR3 spans 13 amino acids. The CDR3 loop is CASSGQGAGEQFF. In DNA, the CDR3 is TGTGCCAGCAGTGGACAGGGGGCAGGAGAGCAGTTCTTC.

The chain recombines TRBV28 with TRBJ2-7, with a possible D match to TRBD1 (5 bases). The germline V gene encodes CDR1 MDHEN and CDR2 SYDVKM. The CDR3 is made up of 12 amino acids. V lost 6 bases and J 5 bases, leaving 11 bases between the germline ends. CDR3: CASRPPRDEQYF. Written as DNA, the CDR3 is TGTGCCAGCAGACCCCCCAGGGACGAGCAGTACTTC.

The chain uses TRBV11-2 and TRBJ2-1; D is ambiguous. CDR1 SGHAT and CDR2 FQNNGV come from the germline V gene. Trimming removed 4 bases from V and 8 bases from J, with 9 bases in between. CDR3 length: 12 amino acids. CDR3 nucleotide sequence: TGTGCCAGCAGCTGGACCGGCTATGAGCAGTTCTTC. It is translated as CASSWTGYEQFF.

This chain joins TRBV27 and TRBJ2-7; D is perhaps TRBD1 (5 bases). Germline CDR1 and CDR2: MNHEY and SMNVEV (reference sequence). The CDR3 length is 11 residues. V gave up 7 bases and J gave up 9 bases, with 13 bases separating them. The CDR3 sequence is CASTQGLGQYF. CDR3 bases: TGTGCCAGCACTCAGGGATTAGGGCAGTACTTC.

The rearrangement uses TRBV25-1 and TRBJ2-7; possible D gene TRBD2, 7 bases. V was pared by 3 bases and J by 4 bases, with 16 bases between. Germline V gives CDR1 MGHDK, CDR2 SYGVNS. The CDR3 totals 15 residues. The DNA of the CDR3 is TGTGCCAGCAGTGAGGGGGTAGGGGGGGGATACGAGCAGTACTTC. Amino acids: CASSEGVGGGYEQYF.

The rearrangement links TRBV9 to TRBJ1-1; D not resolved. This CDR3 spans 14 amino acids. The germline V gene encodes CDR1 SGDLS and CDR2 YYNGEE. Trimming removed 0 bases at V and 7 bases at J, with 13 bases between. CDR3 sequence reads: CASSVDLGRNEAFF. As DNA, the CDR3 is TGTGCCAGCAGCGTAGATCTAGGCCGGAATGAAGCTTTCTTT.